The sequence of this T cell receptor (beta chain) was determined in a study of blood T cell repertoires in COVID-19. The assay was immunoSEQ multiplex PCR, and TCRdb's table has in-frame clones only and misses some. Among about 130,000 clones listed, about 80% were seen once. Source material: peripheral blood. The source of this sequence is a human donor in a cohort sampled during active COVID-19.

CDR3 residues: CATSDYPDRGETQYF. The DNA of the CDR3 is TGTGCCACCAGTGATTATCCCGACAGGGGAGAGACCCAGTACTTC. The chain combines TRBV24-1 with TRBJ2-5; 8 bases align to TRBD1. With V trimmed by 2 bases and J by 4 bases, 5 bases remained unmatched. The germline V gene has CDR1 KGHDR and CDR2 SFDVKD. This CDR3 comprises 15 residues.